This record concerns one T cell receptor (beta chain) sequence. The antigen this receptor binds is unknown. No base quality information exists; no much larger clone differs at one position. The sample comes from a study of a mutant IDH1 vaccine in newly diagnosed glioma (dated by TCRdb to about 2021). In terms of the full investigation: In the chemotherapy-containing groups, vaccination started alongside temozolomide cycles, whereas in patients who had radiotherapy alone it started 4-6 weeks after radiotherapy. Longitudinal TCRB deep sequencing was done for 25 to 30 treated patients, wherever samples were available for exploratory analyses. The week-35 safety follow-up was designated visit V12, and the week-47 end of study was designated visit V13. Six visits were used for peripheral blood collection: V03 (baseline), V05, V07, V10, V12 and V13. Of the 25 to 40 patients who were treated, 62.5% were male and approximately 38% were female, and the mean age was about 40 years. Prior to enrollment, patients had been given standard therapy consisting of radiotherapy alone, temozolomide alone, or radiochemotherapy with temozolomide, with the combination given to most patients.

Library generation was performed with the immunoSEQ multiplex PCR assay. Following the manufacturer's protocol, the hsTCRB Kit was used to amplify rearranged TCR beta chain sequences. TCRB libraries were sequenced on an Illumina MiSeq. The original methods were these. The proprietary platform of the kit vendor was used for demultiplexing, trimming and gene mapping. Drawn from immuneACCESS, this table holds only the in-frame rearrangements with V and J called that TCRdb kept. Clones are partly lost; checked studies trace under half to an unresolved V gene and leave the rest unexplained. V, J and clone size reflect that table, while D and trimming were determined from the DNA. This sample gives roughly 32,000 clones in total; over 70% of them show up just once. The ten largest make up about 9.3% of the sample. What the research found in general, with its limitations: According to the authors, sample limitations meant that analyses of patient blood samples could not be reproduced. Availability determined which PBMC samples were chosen for TCRB deep sequencing. Immune responses induced by the vaccine were seen in around 94% of patients across multiple MHC alleles. Pseudoprogression appeared unrelated to alterations in the top peripheral T cell clonotypes detected by TCRB sequencing.

The time point label for this specimen denotes: week 35, safety follow-up. A 20-mer mutant IDH1 peptide at 300 micrograms in Montanide made up each vaccine dose, which was injected subcutaneously together with topical imiquimod. Eight vaccinations were administered to patients in weeks 1, 3, 5, 7, 11, 15, 19 and 23, corresponding to visits V03 through V10. Newly diagnosed WHO grade 3 or 4 IDH1-mutant astrocytomas showing loss of nuclear ATRX were present in the donors. The samples were drawn from NOA16, a multicentre, single-arm, open-label phase I trial in Germany that tested a mutant IDH1 peptide vaccine in humans for the first time. Genomic DNA for TCRB sequencing was isolated from EDTA blood with the DNeasy Blood and Tissue Kit. The sequences come from PBMCs, collected from a glioma patient whose treatment included an IDH1 peptide vaccine. The receptor was isolated from a woman in her 30s with glioma. Some clones in this sample may be carry-over from other donors' samples.

The CDR3 here reads CATGTGGGGYTF. The bases are TGTGCCACCGGTACAGGGGGCGGTGGCTACACCTTC. The chain links TRBV10-3 with TRBJ1-2; 9 central bases correspond to TRBD1. Trimming takes 10 bases off V and 7 bases off J; junction bases not matched to a gene: 7. The germline V gene sets CDR1 to ENHRY and CDR2 to SYGVKD. Including the terminal cysteine and phenylalanine, the CDR3 comprises 12 residues. The entry retains the CDR3 DNA only, 36 bases that are in frame from base 1.